This T cell receptor (beta chain) comes out of a study of shared clonotypes between healthy human individuals. Study findings and constraints: Naive CD4 clonotype sharing across a few donors was approximately 5%.

With regard to this clone: Antigen: not known.

From CD4+ cells came CD45RA+ naive and CD45RA-negative memory subsets. This CDR3 region has 10 residues. The V end was cut by 6 bases, the J end by 5 bases, with 6 bases between. Germline CDR1 is SQVTM and CDR2 is ANQGSEA. Profiled with immunoSEQ multiplex PCR; TCRdb holds only in-frame clones, not every one. The sample contains millions of clones, 85% to 95% of which appear only once. The clonotype comes from a man younger than 35 in good health. Sequencing used naive CD4+ T cells sorted from blood. As to subset: CD45RA+ positively selected. This chain links TRBV29-1 with TRBJ2-3; no clear D gene. This chain's CDR3 is CSVVGDTQYF. Written as DNA, the CDR3 is TGCAGCGTGGTGGGAGATACGCAGTATTTT.